Each of the 7 T cell receptor beta chains below was sequenced from the same sample in a study of T cell changes during pregnancy in multiple sclerosis. Libraries were prepared by immunoSEQ multiplex PCR; TCRdb keeps only in-frame clonotypes and omits some of them. The sample yields tens of thousands of clones, about nine tenths seen once. The input for sequencing was CD8+ T cells from peripheral blood mononuclear cells, taken before pregnancy. Source of these receptors: a female donor with multiple sclerosis, enrolled in a pregnancy study.

This chain links TRBV11-3 with TRBJ1-1; D gene unclear. The CDR3 runs 13 residues. Germline V gene lookup returns CDR1 SGHNT and CDR2 YENEEA. V lost 3 bases and J lost 1, with 6 bases in between. The CDR3: CASSLVENTEAFF. CDR3 nucleotide sequence: TGTGCCAGCAGCTTGGTAGAGAACACTGAAGCTTTCTTT.

The rearrangement joins TRBV7-3 to TRBJ1-6; TRBD1 might be the D (6 bases). This CDR3 is built from 16 residues. Germline V gene data show CDR1 as SGHTA and CDR2 as FQGTGA. V lost 2 bases and J lost 7, with 15 bases in between. Here the CDR3 reads CASSLDGRGSNSPLHF. For the CDR3, the DNA is TGTGCCAGCAGCTTAGATGGCAGGGGTTCGAATTCACCCCTCCACTTT. The full variable domain, with the rest looked up from reference TRBV7-3 and TRBJ1-6, is GAGVSQTPSNKVTEKGKYVELRCDPISGHTALYWYRQSLGQGPEFLIYFQGTGAADDSGLPNDRFFAVRPEGSVSTLKIQRTERGDSAVYLCASSLDGRGSNSPLHFGNGTRLTVT.

This rearrangement joins TRBV14 to TRBJ2-7; perhaps TRBD1 as D (6 bases). Germline loops: CDR1 SGHDN, CDR2 FVKESK. CDR3 length: 17 residues. Between the trimmed V and J ends, which lost 5 bases and 4 bases, there was a span of 24 bases. The CDR3 sequence: CASSAQTGATSIYEQYF. The CDR3 nucleotides are TGTGCCAGCAGCGCCCAGACAGGAGCCACGAGCATTTACGAGCAGTACTTC.

CDR3 sequence reads: CASSAGTGGAETQYF. The DNA for the CDR3 is TGTGCCAGCAGCGCCGGGACAGGGGGCGCAGAGACCCAGTACTTC. This chain links TRBV2 with TRBJ2-5; 12 bases align to TRBD1. The CDR3 is 15 residues long. J lost 4 bases, V lost 6 bases, and 6 bases had no gene match. Germline V CDR1 and CDR2: SNHLY, FYNNEI.

The chain recombines TRBV4-3 with TRBJ2-1; 9 bases align to TRBD1. The germline gives CDR1 LGHNA, CDR2 YSLEER. The trim removed 0 bases at V and 0 bases at J, leaving 3 bases unmatched. The CDR3 runs 17 residues. This CDR3 is CASSQDRQGVSYNEQFF. The CDR3 nucleotides are TGCGCCAGCAGCCAAGATAGACAGGGGGTCTCCTACAATGAGCAGTTCTTC.

The chain employs TRBV13 and TRBJ1-1, with unresolved D. CDR1 is PRHDT, CDR2 FYEKMQ, per germline (reference sequence). The CDR3 runs to 12 residues. V was trimmed by 0 bases and J by 10 bases, leaving 9 bases between them. The CDR3 protein is CASSLGSGVAFF. The CDR3 nucleotides read TGTGCCAGCAGCTTAGGATCCGGGGTAGCTTTCTTT.

This rearrangement joins TRBV7-7 to TRBJ2-2; weak D call: TRBD1 (5 bases). Germline CDR1 SSHAT, CDR2 FNYEAQ (reference sequence). With 3 bases removed from V and 0 bases from J, the gap between germline ends came to 11 bases. CDR3 length equals 16 residues. CDR3 DNA sequence: TGTGCCAGCAGCTTTCTTGCAGGGACGAACACCGGGGAGCTGTTTTTT. Amino acids: CASSFLAGTNTGELFF.